The clone carrying this T cell receptor (beta chain) has just a few counts. Germline V lookup: CDR1 WNHNN, CDR2 SYGVQD (reference sequence). V lost 2 bases and J lost 0, with 1 base in between. This CDR3 spans 12 amino acids. Co-extracting RNA and DNA was done with roughly 17-34 mg of unsorted bulk tissue as input. The data originate from a study of tumor-infiltrating lymphocytes in primary liver carcinoma. Total RNA (roughly 530 ng) served as template for TCR beta cDNA synthesis primed by a constant-region primer. Slightly modified ARM-PCR, run as three nested multiplex PCR rounds, produced the TCR beta libraries. In the first two PCR rounds, TRBV1-TRBV30 forward primers were paired with a C-beta reverse primer, and each round lasted roughly 9 cycles. MiXCR, run by TCRdb on the multiplex PCR reads, gives a single entry per CDR3 protein. The sample holds around 60,000 distinct CDR3 sequences; about two thirds are singletons and the top ten take about 40%.

The sequence was obtained from a man between 40 and 49 years old with primary liver carcinoma and hepatitis B virus infection. The sequencing input was liver tumor tissue from sampling region 4. Subset indicated: tumor region T4, right-lateral pole. The chain links TRBV10-1 to TRBJ1-1; no clear D. The CDR3 nucleotides read TGCGCCAGCAGTGAGATGAACACTGAAGCTTTCTTT. Translation gives CASSEMNTEAFF.